This T cell receptor (beta chain) was observed in a study of cytomegalovirus exposure and HLA in healthy donors. The CDR3 covers 18 residues. The germline V gene has CDR1 LGHNA and CDR2 YSLEER. The V segment lost 0 bases and the J segment 2 bases; nucleotides outside the gene matches: 3. This clone showed up just once. The study ran its PCR with 60 Vbeta and 13 Jbeta primers. Generated by immunoSEQ multiplex PCR, the TCRdb table keeps only in-frame clones and is missing some. This table has under 150,000 clones, approximately 72% appearing once. This sequence joins TRBV4-3 and TRBJ2-3; 15 bases agree with TRBD2. Sequencing was carried out using PBMCs. The clonotype comes from a woman aged 45-60 years in good health and CMV-seropositive. For the CDR3, the DNA is TGCGCCAGCAGCCAAGATCGGACTAGCGGGGGGGCCACAGATACGCAGTATTTT. It codes for CASSQDRTSGGATDTQYF.